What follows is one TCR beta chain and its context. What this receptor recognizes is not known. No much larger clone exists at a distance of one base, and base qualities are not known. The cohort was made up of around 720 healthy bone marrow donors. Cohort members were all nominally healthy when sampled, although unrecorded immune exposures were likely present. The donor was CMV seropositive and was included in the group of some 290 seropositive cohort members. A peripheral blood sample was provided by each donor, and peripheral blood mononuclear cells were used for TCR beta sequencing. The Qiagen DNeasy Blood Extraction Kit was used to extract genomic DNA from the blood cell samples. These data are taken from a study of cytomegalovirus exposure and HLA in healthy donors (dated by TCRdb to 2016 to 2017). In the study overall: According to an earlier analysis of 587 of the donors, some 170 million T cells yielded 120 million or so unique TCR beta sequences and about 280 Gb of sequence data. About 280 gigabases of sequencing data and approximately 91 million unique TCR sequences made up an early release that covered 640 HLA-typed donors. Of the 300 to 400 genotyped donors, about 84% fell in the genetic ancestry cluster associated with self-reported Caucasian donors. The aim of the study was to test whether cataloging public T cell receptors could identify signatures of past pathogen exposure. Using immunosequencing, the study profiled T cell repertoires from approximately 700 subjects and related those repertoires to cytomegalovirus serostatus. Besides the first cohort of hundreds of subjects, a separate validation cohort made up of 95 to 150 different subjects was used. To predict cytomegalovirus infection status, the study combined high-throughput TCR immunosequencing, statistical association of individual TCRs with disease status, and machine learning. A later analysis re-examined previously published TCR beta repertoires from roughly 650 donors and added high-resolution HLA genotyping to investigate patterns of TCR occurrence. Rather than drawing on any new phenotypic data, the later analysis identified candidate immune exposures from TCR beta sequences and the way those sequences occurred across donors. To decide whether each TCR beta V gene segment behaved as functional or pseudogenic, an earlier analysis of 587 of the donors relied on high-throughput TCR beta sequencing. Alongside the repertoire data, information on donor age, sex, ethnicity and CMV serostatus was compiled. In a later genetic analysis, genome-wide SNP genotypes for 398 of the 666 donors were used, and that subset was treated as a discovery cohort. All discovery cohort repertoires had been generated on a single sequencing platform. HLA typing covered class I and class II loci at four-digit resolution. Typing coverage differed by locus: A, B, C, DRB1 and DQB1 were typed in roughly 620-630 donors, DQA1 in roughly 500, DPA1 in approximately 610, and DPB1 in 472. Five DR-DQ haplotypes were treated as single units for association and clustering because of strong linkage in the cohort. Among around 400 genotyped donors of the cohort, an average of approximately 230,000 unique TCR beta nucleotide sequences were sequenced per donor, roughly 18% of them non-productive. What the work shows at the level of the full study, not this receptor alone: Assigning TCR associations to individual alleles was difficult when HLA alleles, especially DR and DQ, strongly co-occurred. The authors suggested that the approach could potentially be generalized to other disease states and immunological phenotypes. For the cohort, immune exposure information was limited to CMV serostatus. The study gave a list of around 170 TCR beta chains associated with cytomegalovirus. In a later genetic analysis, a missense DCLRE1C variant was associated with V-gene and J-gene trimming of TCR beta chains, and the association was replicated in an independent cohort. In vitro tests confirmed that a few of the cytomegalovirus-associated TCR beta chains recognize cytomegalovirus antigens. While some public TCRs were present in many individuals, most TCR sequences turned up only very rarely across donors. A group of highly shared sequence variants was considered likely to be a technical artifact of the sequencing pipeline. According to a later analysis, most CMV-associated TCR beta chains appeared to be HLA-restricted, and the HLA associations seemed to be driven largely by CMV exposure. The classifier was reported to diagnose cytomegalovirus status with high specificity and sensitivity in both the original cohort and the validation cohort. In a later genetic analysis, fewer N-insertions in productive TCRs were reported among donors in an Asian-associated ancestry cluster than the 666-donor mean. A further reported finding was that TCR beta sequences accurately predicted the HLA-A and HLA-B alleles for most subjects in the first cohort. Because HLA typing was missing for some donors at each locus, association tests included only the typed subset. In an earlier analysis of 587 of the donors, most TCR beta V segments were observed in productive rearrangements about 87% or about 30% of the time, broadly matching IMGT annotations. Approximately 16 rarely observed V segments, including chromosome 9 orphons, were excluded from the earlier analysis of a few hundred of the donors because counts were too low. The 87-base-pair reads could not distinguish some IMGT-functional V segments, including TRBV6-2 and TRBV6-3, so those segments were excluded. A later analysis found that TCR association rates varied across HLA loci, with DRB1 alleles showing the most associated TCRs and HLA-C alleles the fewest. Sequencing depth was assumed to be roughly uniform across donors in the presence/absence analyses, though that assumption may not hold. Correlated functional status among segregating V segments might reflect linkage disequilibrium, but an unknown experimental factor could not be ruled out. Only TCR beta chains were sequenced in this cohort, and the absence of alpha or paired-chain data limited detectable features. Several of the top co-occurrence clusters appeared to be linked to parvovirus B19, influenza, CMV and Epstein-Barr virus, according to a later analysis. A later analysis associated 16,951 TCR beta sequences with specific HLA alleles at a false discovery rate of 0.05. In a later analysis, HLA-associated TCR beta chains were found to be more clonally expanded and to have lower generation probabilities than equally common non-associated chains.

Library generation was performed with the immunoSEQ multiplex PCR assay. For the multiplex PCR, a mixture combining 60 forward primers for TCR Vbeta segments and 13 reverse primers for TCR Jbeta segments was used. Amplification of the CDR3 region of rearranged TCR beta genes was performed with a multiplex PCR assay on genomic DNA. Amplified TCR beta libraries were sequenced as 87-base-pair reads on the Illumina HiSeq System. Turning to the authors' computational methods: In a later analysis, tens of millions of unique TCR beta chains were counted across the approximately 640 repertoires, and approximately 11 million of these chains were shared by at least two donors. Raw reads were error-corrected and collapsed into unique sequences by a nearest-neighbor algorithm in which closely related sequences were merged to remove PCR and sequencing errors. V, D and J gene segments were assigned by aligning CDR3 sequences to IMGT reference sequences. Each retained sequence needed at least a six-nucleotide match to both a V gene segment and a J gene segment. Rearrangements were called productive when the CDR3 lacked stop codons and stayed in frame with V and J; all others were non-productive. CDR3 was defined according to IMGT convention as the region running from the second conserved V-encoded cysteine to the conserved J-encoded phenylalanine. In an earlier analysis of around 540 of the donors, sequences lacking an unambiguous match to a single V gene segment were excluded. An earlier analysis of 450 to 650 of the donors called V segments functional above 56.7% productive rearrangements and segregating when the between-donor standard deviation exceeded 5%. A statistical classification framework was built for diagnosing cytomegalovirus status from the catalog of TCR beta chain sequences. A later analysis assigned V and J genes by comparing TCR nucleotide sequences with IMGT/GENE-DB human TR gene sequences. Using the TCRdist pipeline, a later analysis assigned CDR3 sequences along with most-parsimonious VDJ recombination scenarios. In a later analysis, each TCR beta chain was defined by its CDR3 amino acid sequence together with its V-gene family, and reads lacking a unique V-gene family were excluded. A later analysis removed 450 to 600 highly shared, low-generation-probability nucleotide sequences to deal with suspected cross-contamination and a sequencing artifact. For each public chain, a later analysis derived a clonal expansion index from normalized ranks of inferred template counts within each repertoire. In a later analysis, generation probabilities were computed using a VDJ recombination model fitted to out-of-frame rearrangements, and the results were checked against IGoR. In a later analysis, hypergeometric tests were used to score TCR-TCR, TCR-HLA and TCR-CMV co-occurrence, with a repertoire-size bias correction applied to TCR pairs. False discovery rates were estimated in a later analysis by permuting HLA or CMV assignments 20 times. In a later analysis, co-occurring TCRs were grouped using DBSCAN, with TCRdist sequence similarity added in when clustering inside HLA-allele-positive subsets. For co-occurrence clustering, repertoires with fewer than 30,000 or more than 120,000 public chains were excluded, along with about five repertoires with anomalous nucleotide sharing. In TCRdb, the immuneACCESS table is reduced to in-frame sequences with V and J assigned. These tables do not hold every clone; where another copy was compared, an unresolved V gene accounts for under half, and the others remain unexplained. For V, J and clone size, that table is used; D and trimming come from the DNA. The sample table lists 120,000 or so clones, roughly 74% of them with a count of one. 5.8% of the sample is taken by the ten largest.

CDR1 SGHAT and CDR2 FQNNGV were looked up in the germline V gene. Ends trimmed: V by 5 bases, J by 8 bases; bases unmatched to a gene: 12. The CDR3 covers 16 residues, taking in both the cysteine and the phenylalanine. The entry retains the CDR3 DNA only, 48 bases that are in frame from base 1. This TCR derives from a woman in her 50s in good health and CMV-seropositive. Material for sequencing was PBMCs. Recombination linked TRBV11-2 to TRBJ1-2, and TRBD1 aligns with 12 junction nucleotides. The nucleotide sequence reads TGTGCCAGCAGCCCAGCCCGGGACAGGGGGCCTGGGGGCTACACCTTC. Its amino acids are CASSPARDRGPGGYTF.